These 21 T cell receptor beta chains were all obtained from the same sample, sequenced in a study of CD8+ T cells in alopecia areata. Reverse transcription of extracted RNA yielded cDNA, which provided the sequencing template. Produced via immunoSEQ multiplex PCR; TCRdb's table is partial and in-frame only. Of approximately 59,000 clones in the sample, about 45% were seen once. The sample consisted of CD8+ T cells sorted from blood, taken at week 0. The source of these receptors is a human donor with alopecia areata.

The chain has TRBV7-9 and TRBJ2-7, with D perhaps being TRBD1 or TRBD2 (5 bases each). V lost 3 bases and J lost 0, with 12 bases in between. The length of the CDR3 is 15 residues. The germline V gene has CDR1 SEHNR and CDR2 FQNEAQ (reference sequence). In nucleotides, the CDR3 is TGTGCCAGCAGCTTCAATCGGGGCGGCTCCTACGAGCAGTACTTC. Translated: CASSFNRGGSYEQYF.

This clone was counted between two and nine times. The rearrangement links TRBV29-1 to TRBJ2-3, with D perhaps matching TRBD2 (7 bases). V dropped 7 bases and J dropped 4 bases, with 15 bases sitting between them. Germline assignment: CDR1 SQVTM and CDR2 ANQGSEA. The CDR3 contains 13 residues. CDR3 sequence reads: CSAQMGGPDTQYF. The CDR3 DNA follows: TGCAGCGCACAAATGGGGGGGCCAGATACGCAGTATTTT.

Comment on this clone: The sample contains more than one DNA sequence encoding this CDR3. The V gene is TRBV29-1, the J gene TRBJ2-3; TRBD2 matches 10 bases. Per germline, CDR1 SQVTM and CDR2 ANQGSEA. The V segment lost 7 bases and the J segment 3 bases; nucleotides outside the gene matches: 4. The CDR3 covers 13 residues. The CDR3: CSAVAGGTDTQYF. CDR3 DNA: TGCAGCGCTGTAGCGGGAGGTACAGATACGCAGTATTTT.

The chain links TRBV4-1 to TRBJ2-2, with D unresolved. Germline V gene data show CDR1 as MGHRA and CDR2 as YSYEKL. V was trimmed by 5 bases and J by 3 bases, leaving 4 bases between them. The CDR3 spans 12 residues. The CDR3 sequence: CASSGDTGELFF. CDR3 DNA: TGCGCCAGCAGCGGGGACACCGGGGAGCTGTTTTTT.

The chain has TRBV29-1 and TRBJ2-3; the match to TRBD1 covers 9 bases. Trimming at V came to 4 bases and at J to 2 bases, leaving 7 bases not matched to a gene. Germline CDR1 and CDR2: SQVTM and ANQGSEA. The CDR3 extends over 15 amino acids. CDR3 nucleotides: TGCAGCGTTGTCGAGACAGGGGGAATCACAGATACGCAGTATTTT. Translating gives CSVVETGGITDTQYF.

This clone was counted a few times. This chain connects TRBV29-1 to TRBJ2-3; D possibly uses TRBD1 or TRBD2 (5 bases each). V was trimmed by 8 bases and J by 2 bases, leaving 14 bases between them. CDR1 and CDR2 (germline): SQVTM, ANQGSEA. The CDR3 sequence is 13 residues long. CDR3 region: CSTWDAVTDTQYF. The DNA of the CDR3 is TGCAGCACTTGGGACGCGGTCACAGATACGCAGTATTTT.

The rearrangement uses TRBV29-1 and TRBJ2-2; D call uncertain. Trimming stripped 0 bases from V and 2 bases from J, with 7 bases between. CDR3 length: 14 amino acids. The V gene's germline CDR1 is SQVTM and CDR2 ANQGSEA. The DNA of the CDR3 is TGCAGCGTTGAAGATGGAGAAAACACCGGGGAGCTGTTTTTT. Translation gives CSVEDGENTGELFF.

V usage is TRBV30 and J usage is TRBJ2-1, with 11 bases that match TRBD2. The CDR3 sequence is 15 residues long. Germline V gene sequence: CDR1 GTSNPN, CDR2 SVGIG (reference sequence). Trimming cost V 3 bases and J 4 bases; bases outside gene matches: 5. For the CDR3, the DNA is TGTGCCTGGAGCGCGGGACTAGCGGTATACAATGAGCAGTTCTTC. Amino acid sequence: CAWSAGLAVYNEQFF. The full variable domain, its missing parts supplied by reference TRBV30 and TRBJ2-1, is SQTIHQWPATLVQPVGSPLSLECTVEGTSNPNLYWYRQAAGRGLQLLFYSVGIGQISSEVPQNLSASRPQDRQFILSSKKLLLSDSGFYLCAWSAGLAVYNEQFFGPGTRLTVL.

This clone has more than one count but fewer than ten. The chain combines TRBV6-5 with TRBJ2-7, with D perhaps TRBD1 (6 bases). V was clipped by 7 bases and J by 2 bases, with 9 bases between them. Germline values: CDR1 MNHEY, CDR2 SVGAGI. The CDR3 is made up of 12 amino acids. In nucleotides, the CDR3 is TGTGCCAGCAATCCAGGGGCCTACGAGCAGTACTTC. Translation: CASNPGAYEQYF.

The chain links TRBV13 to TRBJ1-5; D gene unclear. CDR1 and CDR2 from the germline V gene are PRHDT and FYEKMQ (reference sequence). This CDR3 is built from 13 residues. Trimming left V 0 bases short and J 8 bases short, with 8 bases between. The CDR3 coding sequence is TGTGCCAGCAGCTTAGGCCAAAGGAAGCCCCAGCATTTT. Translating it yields CASSLGQRKPQHF.

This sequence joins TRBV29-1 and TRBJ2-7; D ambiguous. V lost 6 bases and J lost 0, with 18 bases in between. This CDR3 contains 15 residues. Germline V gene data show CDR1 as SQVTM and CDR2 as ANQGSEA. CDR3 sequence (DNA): TGCAGCGTCCCTCCCTCATCCGAGAGCTCCTACGAGCAGTACTTC. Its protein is CSVPPSSESSYEQYF.

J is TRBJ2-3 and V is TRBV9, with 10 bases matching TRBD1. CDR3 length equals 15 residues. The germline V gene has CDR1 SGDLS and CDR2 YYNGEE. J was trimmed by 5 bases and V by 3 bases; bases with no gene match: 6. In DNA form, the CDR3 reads TGTGCCAGCAGCGCTGTGACAGGGGGCTTAGATACGCAGTATTTT. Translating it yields CASSAVTGGLDTQYF.

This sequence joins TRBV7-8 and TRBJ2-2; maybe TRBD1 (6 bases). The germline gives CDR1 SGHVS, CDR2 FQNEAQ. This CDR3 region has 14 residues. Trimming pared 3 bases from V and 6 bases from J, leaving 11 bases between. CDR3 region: CASSFGQRAGELFF. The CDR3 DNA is TGTGCCAGCAGCTTTGGACAGCGCGCCGGGGAGCTGTTTTTT.

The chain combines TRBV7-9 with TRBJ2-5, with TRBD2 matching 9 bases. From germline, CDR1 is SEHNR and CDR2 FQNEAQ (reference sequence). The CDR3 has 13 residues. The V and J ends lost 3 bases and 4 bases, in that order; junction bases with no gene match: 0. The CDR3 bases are TGTGCCAGCAGCTTTAGCGGGAGAGAGACCCAGTACTTC. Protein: CASSFSGRETQYF.

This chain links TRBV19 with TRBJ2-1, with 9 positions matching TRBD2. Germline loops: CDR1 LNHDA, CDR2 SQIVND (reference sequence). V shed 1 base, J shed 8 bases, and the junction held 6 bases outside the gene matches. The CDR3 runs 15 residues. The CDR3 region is CASSIGGRADDEQFF. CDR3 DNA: TGTGCCAGTAGTATAGGCGGGAGGGCCGATGATGAGCAGTTCTTC.

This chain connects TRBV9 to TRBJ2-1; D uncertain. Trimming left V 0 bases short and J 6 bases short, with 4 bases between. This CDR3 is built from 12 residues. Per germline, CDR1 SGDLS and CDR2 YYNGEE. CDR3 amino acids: CASSVEPNEQFF. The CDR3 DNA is TGTGCCAGCAGCGTAGAACCCAATGAGCAGTTCTTC. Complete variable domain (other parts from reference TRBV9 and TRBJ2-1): DSGVTQTPKHLITATGQRVTLRCSPRSGDLSVYWYQQSLDQGLQFLIQYYNGEERAKGNILERFSAQQFPDLHSELNLSSLELGDSALYFCASSVEPNEQFFGPGTRLTVL.

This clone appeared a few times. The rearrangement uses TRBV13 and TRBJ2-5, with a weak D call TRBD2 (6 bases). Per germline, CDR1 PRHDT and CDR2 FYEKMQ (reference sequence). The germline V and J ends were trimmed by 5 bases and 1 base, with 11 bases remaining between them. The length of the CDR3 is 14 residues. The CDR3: CASSGRRGQETQYF. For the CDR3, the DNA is TGTGCCAGCAGCGGTCGGAGGGGCCAAGAGACCCAGTACTTC.

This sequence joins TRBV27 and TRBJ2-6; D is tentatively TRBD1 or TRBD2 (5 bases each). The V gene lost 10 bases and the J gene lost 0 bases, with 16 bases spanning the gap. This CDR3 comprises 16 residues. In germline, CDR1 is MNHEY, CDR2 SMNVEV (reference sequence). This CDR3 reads CATGTLHNSGANVLTF. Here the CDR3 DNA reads TGTGCCACTGGGACGCTACACAACTCTGGGGCCAACGTCCTGACTTTC.

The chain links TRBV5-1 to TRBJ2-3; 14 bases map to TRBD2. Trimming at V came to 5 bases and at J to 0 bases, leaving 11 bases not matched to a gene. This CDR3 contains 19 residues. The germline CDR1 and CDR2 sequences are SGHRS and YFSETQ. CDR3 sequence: CASRKPGTSGSFSTDTQYF. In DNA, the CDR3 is TGCGCCAGCAGGAAACCCGGGACTAGCGGGAGTTTTAGCACAGATACGCAGTATTTT.

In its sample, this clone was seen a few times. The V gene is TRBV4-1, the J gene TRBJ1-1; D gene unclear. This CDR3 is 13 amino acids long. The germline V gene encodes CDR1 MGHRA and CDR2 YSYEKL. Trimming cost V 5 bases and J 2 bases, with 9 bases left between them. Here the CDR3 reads CASSASRNTEAFF. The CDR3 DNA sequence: TGCGCCAGCAGCGCGTCGCGAAACACTGAAGCTTTCTTT.

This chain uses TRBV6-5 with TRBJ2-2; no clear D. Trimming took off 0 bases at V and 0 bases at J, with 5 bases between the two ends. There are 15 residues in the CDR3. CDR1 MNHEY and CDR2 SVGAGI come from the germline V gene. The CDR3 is CASSYSAANTGELFF. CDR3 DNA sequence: TGTGCCAGCAGTTACTCGGCGGCGAACACCGGGGAGCTGTTTTTT.